The 5 T cell receptor beta chains presented below share a single source sample, sequenced in a study of shared clonotypes between healthy human individuals. Some clones are missing from TCRdb's copy, which holds only in-frame ones; the method was immunoSEQ multiplex PCR. The table lists 2 million to 2.5 million clones, roughly 94% of them singletons, with under 0.15% in the top ten. Sequenced input: naive CD4+ T cells sorted from blood. Subset specified: CD45RA+ positively selected. The source is a man in his late teens or twenties in good health.

The V gene is TRBV2, the J gene TRBJ1-6; D gene unclear. Trimming removed 4 bases at V and 6 bases at J, with 10 bases between. CDR1 is SNHLY and CDR2 is FYNNEI in the germline V gene. The CDR3 covers 14 residues. CDR3: CASSGVIRNSPLHF. CDR3 nucleotide sequence: TGTGCCAGCAGTGGAGTAATCCGTAATTCACCCCTCCACTTT.

V usage is TRBV5-1 and J usage is TRBJ2-2, with D hard to call. CDR3 length: 15 amino acids. V lost 6 bases and J lost 3, with 15 bases in between. Germline values: CDR1 SGHRS, CDR2 YFSETQ. CDR3 in DNA: TGCGCCAGCACCCCTTTTGGTGCTGACACCGGGGAGCTGTTTTTT. It encodes CASTPFGADTGELFF.

The V call is TRBV29-1, the J call TRBJ2-3, with TRBD2 identical over 8 bases. V lost 5 bases to trimming and J lost 6 bases; unmatched junction nucleotides: 4. Germline V lookup: CDR1 SQVTM, CDR2 ANQGSEA. The length of the CDR3 is 12 residues. CDR3 nucleotides: TGCAGCGTTCTAGGCGGGGGGGATACGCAGTATTTT. Residues: CSVLGGGDTQYF.

On this clone itself: Other DNA sequences in the sample encode the same CDR3. The DNA for the CDR3 is TGTGCCAGCAGTGAAGCAGGACATTCTGGAAACACCATATATTTT. Amino acid sequence: CASSEAGHSGNTIYF. V gene TRBV6-1 combines with J gene TRBJ1-3; D is possibly TRBD1 (5 bases). Deletions cut 0 bases from V and 1 base from J, with 7 bases between. There are 15 residues in the CDR3. The germline V gene has CDR1 MNHNS and CDR2 SASEGT.

This clone was seen only a few times. Other nucleotide sequences from this sample produce the same CDR3. V gene TRBV7-2 combines with J gene TRBJ2-7, with 9 bases that match TRBD1. The V segment lost 3 bases and the J segment 2 bases; nucleotides outside the gene matches: 2. In germline, CDR1 is SGHTA, CDR2 FQGNSA. This CDR3 is 14 amino acids long. The CDR3 DNA follows: TGTGCCAGCAGCTTCCGACAGGGGGCCTACGAGCAGTACTTC. This encodes CASSFRQGAYEQYF.